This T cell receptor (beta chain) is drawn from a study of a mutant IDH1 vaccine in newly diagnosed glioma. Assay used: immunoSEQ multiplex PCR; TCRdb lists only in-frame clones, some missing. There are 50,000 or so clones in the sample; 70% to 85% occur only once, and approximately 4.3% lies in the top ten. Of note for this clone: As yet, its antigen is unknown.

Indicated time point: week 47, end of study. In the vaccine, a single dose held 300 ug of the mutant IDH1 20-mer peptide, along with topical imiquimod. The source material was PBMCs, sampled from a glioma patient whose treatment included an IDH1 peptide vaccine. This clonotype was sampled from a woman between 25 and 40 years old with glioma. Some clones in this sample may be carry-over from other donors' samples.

The CDR3 protein is CASSVADPRADTQYF. CDR3 nucleotide sequence: TGTGCCAGCAGCGTAGCCGATCCCAGGGCAGATACGCAGTATTTT. The chain links TRBV9 to TRBJ2-3; perhaps TRBD1 as D (5 bases). V gave up 0 bases and J gave up 4 bases, with 12 bases separating them. The CDR3 runs to 15 residues. Germline-derived CDR1 and CDR2 are SGDLS and YYNGEE.